A single TCR beta chain is shown here with its context. The antigen remains undetermined. The data are from a study of cytomegalovirus exposure and HLA in healthy donors. Findings and caveats of the study: Prior analysis indicated that the majority of TCR beta V segments exhibited productivity approximately 90% or approximately 30% of the time. Reportedly, cytomegalovirus status was diagnosed with high sensitivity and specificity. Accurate predictions that matched the HLA-A and HLA-B alleles of most subjects were reportedly made from TCR beta sequences.

This CDR3 is 15 amino acids long. Germline loops: CDR1 SGDLS, CDR2 YYNGEE. The V and J ends lost 0 bases and 7 bases respectively, with 16 bases between them. In the PCR, 60 Vbeta and 13 Jbeta primers were used. The assay was immunoSEQ multiplex PCR, and TCRdb's table has in-frame clones only and misses some. The sample gives 60,000 to 90,000 clones, about 79% of which show up once; approximately 17% is in the top ten. The receptor was derived from a man aged 70 or older in good health and CMV-seropositive. The rearrangement uses TRBV9 and TRBJ1-2; D possibly corresponds to TRBD1 (6 bases). The sample comprised PBMCs. The DNA for the CDR3 is TGTGCCAGCAGCGTAGATGGCAGGGGAGAGGGTGGCTACACCTTC. This sequence encodes CASSVDGRGEGGYTF.